The rows below give T cell receptor beta chains drawn from one sample of a study of blood T cell repertoires in COVID-19. Clones were sequenced by immunoSEQ multiplex PCR, and TCRdb holds only the in-frame ones, with some missing. Of 180,000 or so clones listed, 86% are singletons. Source material: PBMCs or T cells enriched from blood (not recorded which). Receptor source: a man aged 40-49 years with acute COVID-19. CDR3s include the opening cysteine and the closing phenylalanine or tryptophan. D genes are given only for firm matches. Where a row states a size, it is once, few, many or the class of an expanded clone; other rows omit it.

TRBD1 TRBJ1-2 TRBV5-1 NA 15 CASSWGTGLGYGYTF TGCGCCAGCAGCTGGGGGACAGGACTTGGCTATGGCTACACCTTC
TRBD2 TRBJ2-1 TRBV3-1/TRBV3-2 NA 16 CASSQGLADYYNEQFF TGTGCCAGCAGCCAGGGACTAGCGGACTACTACAATGAGCAGTTCTTC
NA TRBJ1-1 TRBV6-5 NA 16 CASSYVLGGARTEAFF TGTGCCAGCAGTTACGTCTTAGGGGGGGCTCGGACTGAAGCTTTCTTT
TRBD2 TRBJ2-1 TRBV28 once 17 CASRSWGSGSSYNEQFF TGTGCCAGCCGTAGCTGGGGTAGCGGGTCCTCCTACAATGAGCAGTTCTTC
NA TRBJ1-6 TRBV27 few 15 CASSHSPGLLSPLHF TGTGCCAGCAGCCACAGCCCGGGGTTACTTTCACCCCTCCACTTT
NA TRBJ2-2 TRBV19 few 14 CASNREGNTGELFF TGTGCCAGCAACAGGGAAGGGAACACCGGGGAGCTGTTTTTT
NA TRBJ2-1 TRBV7-9 NA 12 CASSLVDNEQFF TGTGCCAGCAGCTTAGTCGACAATGAGCAGTTCTTC
NA TRBJ1-4 TRBV6-5 NA 15 CASSSRRLSNEKLFF TGTGCCAGCAGTTCCCGCCGTCTATCTAATGAAAAACTGTTTTTT
TRBD1 TRBJ1-1 TRBV7-9 NA 14 CASSSGQGNTEAFF TGTGCCAGCAGCTCCGGACAGGGGAACACTGAAGCTTTCTTT
NA TRBJ2-1 TRBV7-9 NA 16 CASSLGLDNWNNDQFF TGTGCCAGCAGCTTAGGTCTCGACAATTGGAACAATGACCAGTTCTTC
TRBD2 TRBJ2-1 TRBV9 NA 17 CASSVGLAENSYNEQFF TGTGCCAGCAGCGTAGGGCTAGCGGAGAACTCCTACAATGAGCAGTTCTTC
NA TRBJ1-3 TRBV29-1 few 11 CSVSQANTIYF TGCAGCGTCTCTCAAGCAAACACCATATATTTT
NA TRBJ2-3 TRBV9 NA 14 CASSPLLGTDTQYF TGTGCCAGCAGCCCACTTCTAGGCACAGATACGCAGTATTTT
NA TRBJ2-7 TRBV14 NA 12 CASSPRDYEQYF TGTGCCAGCAGCCCGCGGGATTACGAGCAGTACTTC
NA TRBJ2-3 TRBV7-9 NA 14 CASSLGGAYGGQYF TGTGCCAGCAGCTTAGGGGGAGCCTACGGGGGGCAGTATTTT
TRBD1 TRBJ1-1 TRBV19 NA 16 CASGRQGANLITEAFF TGTGCCAGTGGTAGACAGGGGGCGAATTTGATCACTGAAGCTTTCTTT
TRBD2 TRBJ2-7 TRBV15 NA 15 CATSWLRGDSYEQYF TGTGCCACCAGCTGGCTGCGGGGGGACTCCTACGAGCAGTACTTC
TRBD2 TRBJ2-5 TRBV4-2 NA 19 CASSQDRLVTSGIGETQYF TGTGCCAGCAGCCAAGATCGCTTGGTTACTAGCGGGATAGGAGAGACCCAGTACTTC
TRBD2 TRBJ2-7 TRBV4-3 NA 15 CASSQEYKSGTGEYF TGCGCCAGCAGCCAAGAGTACAAAAGCGGGACGGGGGAGTACTTC
TRBD1 TRBJ1-1 TRBV7-6 NA 14 CASSLEGARTEAFF TGTGCCAGCAGCTTGGAGGGGGCTAGAACTGAAGCTTTCTTT
TRBD2 TRBJ2-7 TRBV27 NA 14 CASSEGLAGSEQYF TGTGCCAGCAGCGAGGGACTAGCGGGATCCGAGCAGTACTTC
NA TRBJ2-1 TRBV29-1 NA 15 CSVLPPKTTNNEQFF TGCAGCGTTCTCCCACCAAAGACAACAAACAATGAGCAGTTCTTC
NA TRBJ1-3 TRBV28 NA 15 CASSLRTVYGNTIYF TGTGCCAGCAGCTTAAGGACAGTCTATGGAAACACCATATATTTT
TRBD2 TRBJ2-2 TRBV7-2 once 15 CASSRSGGGTGELFF TGTGCCAGCAGCCGGTCGGGAGGGGGCACCGGGGAGCTGTTTTTT
TRBD1 TRBJ2-7 TRBV2 NA 13 CATSTGGAYEQYF TGTGCCACCTCGACAGGGGGCGCGTACGAGCAGTACTTC
TRBD2 TRBJ2-2 TRBV9 NA 15 CASSIGLADTGELFF TGTGCCAGCAGCATCGGACTAGCGGACACCGGGGAGCTGTTTTTT
NA TRBJ2-4 TRBV24-1 NA 13 CATSEGSLNIQYF TGTGCCACCAGTGAAGGGAGTCTCAACATTCAGTACTTC
NA TRBJ2-7 TRBV5-1 NA 14 CASTTDSSSYEQYF TGCGCCAGCACGACGGACAGTAGCTCCTACGAGCAGTACTTC
TRBD1 TRBJ2-1 TRBV5-1 NA 14 CASRSGTGANEQFF TGCGCCAGCAGATCCGGGACAGGGGCCAATGAGCAGTTCTTC
TRBD1 TRBJ1-2 TRBV28 once 14 CASTLTGGEGGYTF TGTGCCAGCACATTGACAGGGGGCGAAGGTGGCTACACCTTC
TRBD1 TRBJ2-2 TRBV18 NA 16 CASSPVRDRVTGELFF TGTGCCAGCTCACCGGTCCGGGACAGGGTCACCGGGGAGCTGTTTTTT
TRBD2 TRBJ2-6 TRBV28 NA 20 CASTNNRGLAGRSGANVLTF TGTGCCAGCACCAATAACAGGGGACTAGCGGGCCGCTCTGGGGCCAACGTCCTGACTTTC
NA TRBJ1-5 TRBV28 once 16 CASSLPRGAGDQPQHF TGTGCCAGCAGTTTACCTCGGGGGGCGGGTGATCAGCCCCAGCATTTT
NA TRBJ1-1 TRBV6-5 NA 15 CASSMRGYMNTEAFF TGTGCCAGCAGTATGCGGGGATATATGAACACTGAAGCTTTCTTT
TRBD1 TRBJ1-5 TRBV19 once 13 CASSDTGVQPQHF TGTGCCAGTAGTGACACAGGGGTCCAGCCCCAGCATTTT
TRBD1 TRBJ1-1 TRBV7-2 few 13 CASSQQGASEAFF TGTGCCAGCAGCCAACAGGGGGCATCTGAAGCTTTCTTT
NA TRBJ2-3 TRBV19 NA 12 CASSTTTDTQYF TGTGCCAGTAGTACCACTACAGATACGCAGTATTTT
TRBD1 TRBJ1-1 TRBV6-2/TRBV6-3 NA 14 CASSHGQGWAEAFF TGTGCCAGCAGCCACGGACAGGGGTGGGCTGAAGCTTTCTTT
TRBD1 TRBJ1-1 TRBV25-1 NA 15 CASSESGTGNTEAFF TGTGCCAGCAGTGAATCCGGGACAGGGAACACTGAAGCTTTCTTT
NA TRBJ2-7 TRBV5-1 NA 15 CASRMLEGQSYEQYF TGCGCCAGCAGGATGTTAGAAGGACAGTCCTACGAGCAGTACTTC
NA TRBJ1-5 TRBV30 NA 15 CAWSGGKGSNQPQHF TGTGCCTGGAGTGGGGGTAAGGGGAGCAATCAGCCCCAGCATTTT